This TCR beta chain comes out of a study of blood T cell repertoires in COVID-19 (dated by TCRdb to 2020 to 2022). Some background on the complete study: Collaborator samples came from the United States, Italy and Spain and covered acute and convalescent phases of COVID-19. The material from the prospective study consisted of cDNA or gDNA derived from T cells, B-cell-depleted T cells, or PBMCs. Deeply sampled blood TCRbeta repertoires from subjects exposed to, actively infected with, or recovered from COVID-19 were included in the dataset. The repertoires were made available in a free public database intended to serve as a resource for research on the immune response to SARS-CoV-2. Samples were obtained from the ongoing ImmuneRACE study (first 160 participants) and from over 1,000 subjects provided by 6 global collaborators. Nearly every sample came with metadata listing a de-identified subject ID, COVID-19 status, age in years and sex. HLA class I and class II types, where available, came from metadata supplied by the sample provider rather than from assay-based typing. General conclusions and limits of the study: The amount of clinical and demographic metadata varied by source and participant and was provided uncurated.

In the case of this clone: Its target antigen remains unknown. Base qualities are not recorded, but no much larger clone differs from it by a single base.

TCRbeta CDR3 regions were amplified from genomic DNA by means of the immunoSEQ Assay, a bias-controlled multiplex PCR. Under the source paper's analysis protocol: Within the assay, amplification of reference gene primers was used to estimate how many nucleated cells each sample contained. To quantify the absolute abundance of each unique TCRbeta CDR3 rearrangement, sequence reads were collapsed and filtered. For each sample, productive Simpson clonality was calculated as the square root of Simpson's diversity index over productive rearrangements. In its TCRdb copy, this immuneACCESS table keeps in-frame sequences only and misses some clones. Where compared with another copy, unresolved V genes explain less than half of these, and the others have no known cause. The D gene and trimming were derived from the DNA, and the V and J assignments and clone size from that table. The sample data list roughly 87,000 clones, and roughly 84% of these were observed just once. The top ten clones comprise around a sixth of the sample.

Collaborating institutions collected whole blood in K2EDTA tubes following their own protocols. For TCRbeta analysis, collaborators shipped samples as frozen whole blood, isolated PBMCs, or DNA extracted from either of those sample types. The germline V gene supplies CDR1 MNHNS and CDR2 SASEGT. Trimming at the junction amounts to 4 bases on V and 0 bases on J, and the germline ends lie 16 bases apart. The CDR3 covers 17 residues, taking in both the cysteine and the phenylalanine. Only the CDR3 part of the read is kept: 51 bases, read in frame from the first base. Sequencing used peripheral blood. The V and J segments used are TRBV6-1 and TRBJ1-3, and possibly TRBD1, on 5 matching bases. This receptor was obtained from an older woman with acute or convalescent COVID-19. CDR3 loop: CASSVQPSGISGNTIYF. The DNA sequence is TGTGCCAGCAGTGTTCAACCATCAGGGATCTCTGGAAACACCATATATTTT.